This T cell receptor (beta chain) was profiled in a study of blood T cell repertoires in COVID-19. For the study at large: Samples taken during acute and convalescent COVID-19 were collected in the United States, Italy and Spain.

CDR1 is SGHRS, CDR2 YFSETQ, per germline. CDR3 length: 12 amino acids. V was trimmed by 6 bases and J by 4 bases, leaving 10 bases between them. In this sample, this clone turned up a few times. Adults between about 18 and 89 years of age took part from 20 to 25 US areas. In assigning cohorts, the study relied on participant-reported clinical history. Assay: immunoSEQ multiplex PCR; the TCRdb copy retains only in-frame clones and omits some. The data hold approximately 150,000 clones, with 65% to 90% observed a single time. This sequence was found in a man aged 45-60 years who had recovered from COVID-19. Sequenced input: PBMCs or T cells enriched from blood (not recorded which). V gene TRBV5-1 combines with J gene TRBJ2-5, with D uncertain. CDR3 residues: CASTDNGETQYF. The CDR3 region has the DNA TGCGCCAGCACCGATAACGGAGAGACCCAGTACTTC.